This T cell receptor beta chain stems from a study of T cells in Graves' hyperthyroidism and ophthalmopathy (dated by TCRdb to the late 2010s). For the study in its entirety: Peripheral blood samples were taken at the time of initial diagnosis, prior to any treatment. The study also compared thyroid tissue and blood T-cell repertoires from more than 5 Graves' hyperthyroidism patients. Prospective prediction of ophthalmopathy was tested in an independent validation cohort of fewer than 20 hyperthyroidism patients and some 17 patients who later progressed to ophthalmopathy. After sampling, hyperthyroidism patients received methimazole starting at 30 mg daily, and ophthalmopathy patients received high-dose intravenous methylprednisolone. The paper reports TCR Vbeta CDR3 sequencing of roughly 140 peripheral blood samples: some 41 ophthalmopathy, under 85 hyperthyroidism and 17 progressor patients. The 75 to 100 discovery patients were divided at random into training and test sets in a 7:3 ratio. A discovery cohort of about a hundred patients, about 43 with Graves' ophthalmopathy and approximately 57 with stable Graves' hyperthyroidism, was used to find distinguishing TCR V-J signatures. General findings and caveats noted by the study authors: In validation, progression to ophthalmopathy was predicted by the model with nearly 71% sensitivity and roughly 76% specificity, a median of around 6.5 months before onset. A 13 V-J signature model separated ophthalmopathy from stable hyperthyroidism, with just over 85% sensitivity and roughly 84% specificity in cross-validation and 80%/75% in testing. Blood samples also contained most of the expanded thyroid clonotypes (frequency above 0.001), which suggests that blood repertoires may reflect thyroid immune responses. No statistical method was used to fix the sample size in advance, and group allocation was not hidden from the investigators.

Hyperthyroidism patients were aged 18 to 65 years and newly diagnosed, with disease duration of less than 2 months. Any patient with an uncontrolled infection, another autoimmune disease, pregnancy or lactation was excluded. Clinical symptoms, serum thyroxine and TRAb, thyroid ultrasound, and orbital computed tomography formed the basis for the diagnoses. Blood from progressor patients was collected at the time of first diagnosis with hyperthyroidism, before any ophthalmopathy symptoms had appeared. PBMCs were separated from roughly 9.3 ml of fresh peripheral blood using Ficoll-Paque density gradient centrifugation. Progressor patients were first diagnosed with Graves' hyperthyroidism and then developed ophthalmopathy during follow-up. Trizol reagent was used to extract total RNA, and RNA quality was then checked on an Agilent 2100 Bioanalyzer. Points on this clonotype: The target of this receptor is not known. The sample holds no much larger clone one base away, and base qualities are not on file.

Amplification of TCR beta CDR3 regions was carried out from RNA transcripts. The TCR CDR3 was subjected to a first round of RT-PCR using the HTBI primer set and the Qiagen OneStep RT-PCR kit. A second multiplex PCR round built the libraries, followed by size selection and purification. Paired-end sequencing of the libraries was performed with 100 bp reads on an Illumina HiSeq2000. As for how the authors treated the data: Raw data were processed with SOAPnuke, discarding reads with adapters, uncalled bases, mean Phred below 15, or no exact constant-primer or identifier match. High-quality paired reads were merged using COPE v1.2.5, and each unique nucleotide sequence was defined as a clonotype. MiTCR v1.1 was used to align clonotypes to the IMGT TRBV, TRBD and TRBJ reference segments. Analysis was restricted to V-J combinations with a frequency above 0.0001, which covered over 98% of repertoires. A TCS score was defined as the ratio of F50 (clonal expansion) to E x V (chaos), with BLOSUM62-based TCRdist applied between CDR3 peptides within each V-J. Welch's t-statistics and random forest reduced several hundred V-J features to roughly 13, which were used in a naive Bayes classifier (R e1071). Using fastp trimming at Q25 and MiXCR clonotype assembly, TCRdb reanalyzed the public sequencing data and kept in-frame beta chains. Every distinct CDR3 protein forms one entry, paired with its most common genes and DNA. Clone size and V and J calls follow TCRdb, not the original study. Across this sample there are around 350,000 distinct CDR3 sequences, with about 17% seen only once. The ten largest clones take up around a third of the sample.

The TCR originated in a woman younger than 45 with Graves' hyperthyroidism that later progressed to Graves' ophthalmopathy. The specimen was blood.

The DNA sequence follows: TGTGCCAGCCGTGCCCCATTCAGGGTTGGACGACAGCCCCAGCATTTT. Its protein is CASRAPFRVGRQPQHF. The chain links TRBV28 with TRBJ1-5; the D gene is perhaps TRBD1, from 5 matching bases. From cysteine to phenylalanine, the CDR3 is 16 amino acids long. Only the CDR3 portion is preserved as DNA: 48 bases, with reading frame beginning at the first base. The CDR1 and CDR2 encoded by the germline V gene are MDHEN and SYDVKM. Cut back by 8 bases and 7 bases, the V and J ends lie 24 bases apart.